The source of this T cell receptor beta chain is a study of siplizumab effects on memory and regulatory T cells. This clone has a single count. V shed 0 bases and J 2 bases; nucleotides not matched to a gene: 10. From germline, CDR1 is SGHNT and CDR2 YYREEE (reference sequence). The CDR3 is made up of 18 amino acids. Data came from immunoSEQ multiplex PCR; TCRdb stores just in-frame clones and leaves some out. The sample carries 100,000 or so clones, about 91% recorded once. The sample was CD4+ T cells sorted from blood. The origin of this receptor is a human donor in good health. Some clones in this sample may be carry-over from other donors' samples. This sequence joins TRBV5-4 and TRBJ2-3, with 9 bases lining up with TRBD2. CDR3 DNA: TGTGCCAGCAGCTTGGGAAGCGGGAGGACTACTCTCACAGATACGCAGTATTTT. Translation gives CASSLGSGRTTLTDTQYF.